A selection of T cell receptor beta chains follows, all from one sample in a study of T cell repertoires in cytomegalovirus infection. A single record per CDR3 protein comes from TCRdb applying MiXCR to the reads. The sample has hundreds of thousands of distinct CDR3 sequences, around 30% seen once. Antigens of these TCRs are unknown. The specimen comprised cultured PBMCs, sampled from culture after CMV antigen stimulation. The receptor source for this set is a human donor in good health (CMV status not recorded). Some clones in this sample may be carry-over from other donors' samples. The CDR3 runs from the conserved cysteine through the conserved F or W. Fields, in order: clone size, V gene, J gene, CDR3 length, D gene, CDR3 protein, CDR3 DNA. A D gene is named only where the DNA matches it firmly. Not every row has a clone size; where given, it reads once, few, many or a size class.

clone size: NA
V gene: TRBV7-8
J gene: TRBJ2-7
CDR3 length: 15
D gene: NA
CDR3 protein: CASSLPGTESYEQYF
CDR3 DNA: TGTGCCAGCAGCTTGCCCGGGACCGAATCCTACGAGCAGTACTTC

clone size: NA
V gene: TRBV2
J gene: TRBJ2-4
CDR3 length: 14
D gene: TRBD1
CDR3 protein: CASSLTGGENIQYF
CDR3 DNA: TGTGCCAGCAGTCTGACAGGGGGCGAAAACATTCAGTACTTC

clone size: NA
V gene: TRBV28
J gene: TRBJ1-3
CDR3 length: 15
D gene: NA
CDR3 protein: CASSLDSNTGNTIYF
CDR3 DNA: TGTGCCAGCAGTTTGGACAGTAATACTGGAAACACCATATATTTT

clone size: few
V gene: TRBV25-1
J gene: TRBJ2-1
CDR3 length: 13
D gene: NA
CDR3 protein: CASTRARAAEQFF
CDR3 DNA: TGTGCCAGCACCCGGGCCAGGGCAGCCGAGCAGTTCTTC

clone size: NA
V gene: TRBV6-6
J gene: TRBJ2-3
CDR3 length: 16
D gene: NA
CDR3 protein: CASSYSFSGAGDTQYF
CDR3 DNA: TGTGCCAGCAGTTACTCGTTCTCCGGGGCCGGAGATACGCAGTATTTT

clone size: many
V gene: TRBV7-2
J gene: TRBJ1-1
CDR3 length: 14
D gene: NA
CDR3 protein: CASSFQARGNEAFF
CDR3 DNA: TGTGCCAGCAGCTTCCAAGCAAGGGGTAATGAAGCTTTCTTT

clone size: NA
V gene: TRBV2
J gene: TRBJ2-3
CDR3 length: 14
D gene: TRBD1
CDR3 protein: CASPRDRDTDTQYF
CDR3 DNA: TGTGCCAGCCCCCGGGACAGAGACACAGATACGCAGTATTTT

clone size: NA
V gene: TRBV4-1
J gene: TRBJ2-7
CDR3 length: 15
D gene: TRBD1
CDR3 protein: CASSQRQGAQYEQYF
CDR3 DNA: TGCGCCAGCAGCCAGCGACAGGGGGCTCAATACGAGCAGTACTTC

clone size: many
V gene: TRBV12-3/TRBV12-4
J gene: TRBJ1-5
CDR3 length: 13
D gene: NA
CDR3 protein: CASQPGPNQPQHF
CDR3 DNA: TGTGCCAGCCAGCCAGGGCCAAATCAGCCCCAGCATTTT

clone size: many
V gene: TRBV7-2
J gene: TRBJ2-7
CDR3 length: 13
D gene: NA
CDR3 protein: CASSFRWGYEQYF
CDR3 DNA: TGTGCCAGCAGCTTCCGGTGGGGGTACGAGCAGTACTTC

clone size: many
V gene: TRBV7-2
J gene: TRBJ2-7
CDR3 length: 15
D gene: TRBD1
CDR3 protein: CASSLYGTGYYEQYF
CDR3 DNA: TGTGCCAGCAGCTTATATGGGACAGGTTACTACGAGCAGTACTTC

clone size: NA
V gene: TRBV30
J gene: TRBJ1-5
CDR3 length: 12
D gene: NA
CDR3 protein: CAWSTEFQPQHF
CDR3 DNA: TGTGCCTGGAGTACAGAATTTCAGCCCCAGCATTTT

clone size: few
V gene: TRBV6-1
J gene: TRBJ2-7
CDR3 length: 14
D gene: NA
CDR3 protein: CASSAMSDKGQQYF
CDR3 DNA: TGTGCCAGCAGTGCTATGTCAGACAAGGGACAGCAGTACTTC

clone size: few
V gene: TRBV7-9
J gene: TRBJ2-7
CDR3 length: 14
D gene: NA
CDR3 protein: CASSLDRPHYEQYF
CDR3 DNA: TGTGCCAGCAGCTTAGATAGGCCACACTACGAGCAGTACTTC

clone size: few
V gene: TRBV7-2
J gene: TRBJ1-5
CDR3 length: 13
D gene: TRBD1
CDR3 protein: CASSSTGHQPQHF
CDR3 DNA: TGTGCCAGCAGCTCGACAGGGCATCAGCCCCAGCATTTT

clone size: few
V gene: TRBV12-3/TRBV12-4
J gene: TRBJ2-3
CDR3 length: 15
D gene: NA
CDR3 protein: CASSLRGTSTDTQYF
CDR3 DNA: TGTGCCAGCAGTTTAAGGGGCACTAGCACAGATACGCAGTATTTT

clone size: few
V gene: TRBV20-1
J gene: TRBJ2-1
CDR3 length: 15
D gene: NA
CDR3 protein: CSARGGGLSYNEQFF
CDR3 DNA: TGCAGTGCTAGAGGAGGAGGGTTGTCCTACAATGAGCAGTTCTTC

clone size: NA
V gene: TRBV7-9
J gene: TRBJ2-7
CDR3 length: 11
D gene: NA
CDR3 protein: CASSSMWEQYF
CDR3 DNA: TGTGCCAGCAGCTCGATGTGGGAGCAGTACTTC